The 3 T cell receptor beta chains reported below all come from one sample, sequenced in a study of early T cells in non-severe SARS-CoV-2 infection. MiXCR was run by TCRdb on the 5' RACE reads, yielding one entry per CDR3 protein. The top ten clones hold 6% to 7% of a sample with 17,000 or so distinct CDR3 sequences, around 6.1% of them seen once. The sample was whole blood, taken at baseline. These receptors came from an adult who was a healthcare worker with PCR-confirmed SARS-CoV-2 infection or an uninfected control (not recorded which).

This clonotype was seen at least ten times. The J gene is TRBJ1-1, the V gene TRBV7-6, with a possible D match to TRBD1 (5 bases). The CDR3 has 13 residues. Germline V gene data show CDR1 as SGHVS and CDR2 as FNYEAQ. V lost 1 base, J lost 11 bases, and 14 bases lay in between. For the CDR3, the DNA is TGTGCCAGCAGCTTAGATGTCAGGGATAGTGCTTTCTTT. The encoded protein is CASSLDVRDSAFF.

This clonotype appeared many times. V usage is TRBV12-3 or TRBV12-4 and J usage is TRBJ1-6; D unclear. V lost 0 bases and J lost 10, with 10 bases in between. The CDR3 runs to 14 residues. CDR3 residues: CASSLALSGSPLHF. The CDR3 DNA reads TGTGCCAGCAGTTTAGCACTCAGTGGCTCACCCCTCCACTTT.

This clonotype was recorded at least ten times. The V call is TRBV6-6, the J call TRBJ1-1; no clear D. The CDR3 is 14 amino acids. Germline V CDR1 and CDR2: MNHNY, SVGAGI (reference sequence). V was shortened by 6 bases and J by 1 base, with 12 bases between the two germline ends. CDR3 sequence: CASRKTDKNTEAFF. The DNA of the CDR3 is TGTGCCAGCAGAAAGACTGACAAGAACACTGAAGCTTTCTTT.